The clone carrying this T cell receptor beta chain was counted at least ten times. The data belong to a study of early T cells in non-severe SARS-CoV-2 infection. Individual cDNA molecules each received unique molecular identifiers attached to them. TCRdb reanalysed the 5' RACE reads using MiXCR and keeps one entry per CDR3 protein. The sample has roughly 48,000 distinct CDR3 sequences, 4% to 5% seen once. V trimming: 4 bases; J trimming: 4 bases; junction bases outside the gene matches: 3. The length of the CDR3 is 14 residues. CDR1 and CDR2 (germline): SGHDN, FVKESK. The chain uses TRBV14 and TRBJ2-7; 11 nucleotides agree with TRBD1. The sequenced sample consisted of whole blood. The clonotype was recovered from an adult who was a healthcare worker with PCR-confirmed SARS-CoV-2 infection or an uninfected control (not recorded which). CDR3 in DNA: TGTGCCAGCAGCCTCCGGGACAGGGGGTACGAGCAGTACTTC. Protein product: CASSLRDRGYEQYF.